The clone carrying this T cell receptor beta chain was observed a few times. The antigen remains unidentified. PCR used 60 Vbeta primers and 13 Jbeta primers. Produced via immunoSEQ multiplex PCR; TCRdb's table is partial and in-frame only. In the table there are around 110,000 clones, 81% of which are singletons. This record belongs to a study of cytomegalovirus exposure and HLA in healthy donors. Study-level information: Inside one of the first data releases sat roughly 80 million unique TCRs taken from HLA-typed donors.

The CDR3 length is 16 residues. Germline loops: CDR1 SGHDN, CDR2 FVKESK. V was pared by 4 bases and J by 5 bases, with 6 bases of the junction left unmatched. Notes on the study in general: In an earlier analysis, in some 500 donors, most V segments appeared productive either ~87% or ~30% of the time. Presence/absence comparisons presumed near-even sequencing depth among donors.

Material for sequencing was PBMCs. This TCR was recovered from a woman aged 25 to 39 in good health and CMV-seronegative. This chain joins TRBV14 and TRBJ1-6; 9 bases match TRBD1. The CDR3 here is CASSRGQGEDNSPLHF. The CDR3 DNA follows: TGTGCCAGCAGCCGGGGACAGGGAGAGGATAATTCACCCCTCCACTTT.